These 29 T cell receptor beta chains were sequenced from one sample in a study of blood T cell repertoires in COVID-19. The assay was immunoSEQ multiplex PCR, and TCRdb's table has in-frame clones only and misses some. The sample lists 200,000 to 250,000 clones, about 80% occurring once. The sample comprised peripheral blood. The origin of the receptors is a woman in her twenties or thirties who had recovered from COVID-19.

This chain links TRBV4-2 with TRBJ2-7; maybe TRBD1 (7 bases). The length of the CDR3 is 21 residues. Trimming left V 0 bases short and J 3 bases short, with 30 bases between. Per the germline V gene, CDR1 is LGHNA and CDR2 is YNFKEQ. CDR3 in DNA: TGTGCCAGCAGCCAAGAATGGCCCACGGGCAGGGGGGCCAAGAAGGGCTACGAGCAGTACTTC. It encodes CASSQEWPTGRGAKKGYEQYF.

The rearrangement links TRBV12-3 or TRBV12-4 to TRBJ2-7, with D tentatively TRBD2 (6 bases). Trimming stripped 5 bases from V and 6 bases from J, with 14 bases between. The CDR3 is made up of 13 amino acids. The CDR3 region is CASSDTEGSEQYF. In nucleotides, the CDR3 is TGTGCCAGCAGTGATACGGAGGGATCCGAGCAGTACTTC.

This chain uses TRBV15 with TRBJ2-1; 12 bases align to TRBD2. Germline assignment: CDR1 LNHNV and CDR2 YYDKDF (reference sequence). CDR3 length equals 15 residues. After removal of 7 bases from V and 6 bases from J, the junction contained 7 bases not matched to a gene. As DNA, the CDR3 is TGTGCCACCAACCTAGCGGGAGGGACTTTCAATGAGCAGTTCTTC. It codes for CATNLAGGTFNEQFF. The full variable domain, in which reference TRBV15 and TRBJ2-1 provide the parts outside the CDR3, is DAMVIQNPRYQVTQFGKPVTLSCSQTLNHNVMYWYQQKSSQAPKLLFHYYDKDFNNEADTPDNFQSRRPNTSFCFLDIRSPGLGDTAMYLCATNLAGGTFNEQFFGPGTRLTVL.

The chain joins TRBV5-5 to TRBJ2-1, with 11 positions matching TRBD2. Germline CDR1 SGHKS, CDR2 YYEKEE (reference sequence). The CDR3 sequence is 17 residues long. Germline trimming cut 2 bases from V and 4 bases from J; bases unmatched to any gene: 8. CDR3 amino acids: CASSLELAGGPYNEQFF. DNA of the CDR3: TGTGCCAGCAGCTTAGAATTAGCGGGAGGGCCTTACAATGAGCAGTTCTTC.

This chain links TRBV6-5 with TRBJ1-1; D ambiguous. This CDR3 has 14 residues. Germline-derived CDR1 and CDR2 are MNHEY and SVGAGI. The V gene lost 6 bases and the J gene lost 0 bases, with 11 bases spanning the gap. The CDR3 DNA reads as TGTGCCAGCAGCTTACAATCCATGAACACTGAAGCTTTCTTT. It codes for CASSLQSMNTEAFF.

The chain carries TRBV7-8 and TRBJ1-3; D not certain. The CDR3 is made up of 14 amino acids. Trimming cost V 5 bases and J 0 bases, with 8 bases left between them. Germline V gives CDR1 SGHVS, CDR2 FQNEAQ. CDR3 residues: CASSRLLSGNTIYF. The CDR3 DNA follows: TGTGCCAGCAGCCGTCTCCTCTCTGGAAACACCATATATTTT.

The chain recombines TRBV12-3 or TRBV12-4 with TRBJ2-1; D is possibly TRBD2 (6 bases). V lost 2 bases, J lost 10 bases, and 9 bases lay in between. This CDR3 is 12 amino acids long. CDR3 bases: TGTGCCAGCAGTTTATTGGGGGGAGAGCAGTTCTTC. Translated, it gives CASSLLGGEQFF.

V usage is TRBV7-9 and J usage is TRBJ2-2; TRBD2 agrees at 9 bases. The CDR3 runs to 18 residues. V shed 2 bases and J 5 bases; nucleotides not matched to a gene: 12. CDR1 and CDR2 (germline): SEHNR, FQNEAQ (reference sequence). The CDR3 loop is CASSLYPQTSGRTGELFF. CDR3 in DNA: TGTGCCAGCAGCTTATACCCCCAGACTAGCGGTCGAACCGGGGAGCTGTTTTTT.

As DNA, the CDR3 is TGCAGTGCTAGACAGGGGAATGGCTACACCTTC. The encoded protein is CSARQGNGYTF. The V gene is TRBV20-1, the J gene TRBJ1-2, with D possibly being TRBD1 (6 bases). Germline CDR1 DFQATT, CDR2 SNEGSKA (reference sequence). The CDR3 is made up of 11 amino acids. Trimming took 2 bases from V and 6 from J, leaving 7 bases between them.

Here the CDR3 DNA reads TGTGCCAGCACCGCGGGGGGGGGACGATTCACGAACACTGAAGCTTTCTTT. This codes for CASTAGGGRFTNTEAFF. V and J are TRBV2 and TRBJ1-1; a possible D gene is TRBD1 (5 bases). This CDR3 is 17 amino acids long. V was clipped by 7 bases and J by 1 base, with 22 bases between them. Germline CDR1 is SNHLY and CDR2 is FYNNEI.

The J gene is TRBJ2-7, the V gene TRBV3-1 (or the pseudogene TRBV3-2); 8 nucleotides align to TRBD2. The CDR3 runs to 14 residues. Losses at the gene ends were 4 bases for V and 5 bases for J; bases not matched to a gene: 7. Germline V gene lookup returns CDR1 LGHDT and CDR2 YNNKEL (reference sequence). CDR3: CASSLAGRPHEQYF. As DNA, the CDR3 is TGTGCCAGCAGCCTAGCGGGAAGACCCCACGAGCAGTACTTC.

The J gene is TRBJ1-5, the V gene TRBV19; D is uncertain. V was cut by 5 bases and J by 2 bases, with 10 bases left in between. The CDR3 is 14 residues long. Looked up from germline, CDR1 is LNHDA and CDR2 is SQIVND (reference sequence). As DNA, the CDR3 is TGTGCCAGTAGTGTCCTGCAGGGCAATCAGCCCCAGCATTTT. Residues: CASSVLQGNQPQHF.

The J gene is TRBJ1-5, the V gene TRBV19; D is possibly TRBD1 (5 bases). Germline CDR1 LNHDA, CDR2 SQIVND (reference sequence). The CDR3 length is 14 residues. Deletions cut 8 bases from V and 2 bases from J, with 13 bases between. CDR3 in amino acids: CASGAGGGNQPQHF. The CDR3 region has the DNA TGTGCCAGTGGGGCGGGGGGAGGCAATCAGCCCCAGCATTTT.

A single count supports this clone. The chain uses TRBV28 and TRBJ2-2, with D possibly TRBD2 on 6 matching bases. The germline V gene has CDR1 MDHEN and CDR2 SYDVKM. This CDR3 has 16 residues. Trimming removed 6 bases at V and 2 bases at J, with 16 bases between. The CDR3 DNA follows: TGTGCCAGCAGAGGGGTGGACTACTCAAACACCGGGGAGCTGTTTTTT. Amino acid sequence: CASRGVDYSNTGELFF.

The chain joins TRBV7-8 to TRBJ2-1, with 8 bases lining up with TRBD2. The V segment lost 1 base and the J segment 6 bases; nucleotides outside the gene matches: 8. Germline V CDR1 and CDR2: SGHVS, FQNEAQ. The length of the CDR3 is 16 residues. The CDR3 coding sequence is TGTGCCAGCAGCTTAGTTTCCGGGAGGGCCCCCAATGAGCAGTTCTTC. As protein: CASSLVSGRAPNEQFF.

The gene calls are TRBV2 and TRBJ2-7; 7 positions agree with TRBD1. The V gene end was trimmed by 2 bases and the J gene end by 5 bases; junction bases not matched to a gene: 0. Per germline, CDR1 SNHLY and CDR2 FYNNEI. The CDR3 length is 12 residues. CDR3 nucleotides: TGTGCCAGCAGTGAACAGGGGGACGAGCAGTACTTC. Encoded protein: CASSEQGDEQYF.

V gene TRBV3-1 (or the pseudogene TRBV3-2) combines with J gene TRBJ1-1; D might be TRBD1 (6 bases). The CDR3 is 17 amino acids. V lost 1 base and J lost 4, with 19 bases in between. Germline V lookup: CDR1 LGHDT, CDR2 YNNKEL (reference sequence). The CDR3 DNA reads TGTGCCAGCAGCCAAGGCTCCGTTGGGGGGGCGACCACTGAAGCTTTCTTT. It translates to CASSQGSVGGATTEAFF.

The DNA of the CDR3 is TGTGCCAGCAGCTTACAGGGGCAAAGCTCCTACGAGCAGTACTTC. Translation: CASSLQGQSSYEQYF. The J gene is TRBJ2-7, the V gene TRBV11-2; weak D call: TRBD1 (6 bases). In germline, CDR1 is SGHAT, CDR2 FQNNGV. V lost 2 bases, J lost 0 bases, and 11 bases lay in between. The CDR3 is 15 amino acids.

Concerning this clone itself: Other DNA sequences from this sample encode an identical CDR3 as well. This rearrangement joins TRBV24-1 to TRBJ2-6, with TRBD1 matching 8 bases. V lost 4 bases, J lost 2 bases, and 3 bases stayed unmatched. CDR3 length equals 16 residues. Germline V CDR1 and CDR2: KGHDR, SFDVKD. The CDR3 DNA is TGTGCCACCAGTGACAGGACAGGGCCTGGGGCCAACGTCCTGACTTTC. This gives the protein CATSDRTGPGANVLTF.

This rearrangement joins TRBV5-4 to TRBJ2-4, with D possibly matching TRBD1 (6 bases). This CDR3 has 17 residues. The germline V and J ends were trimmed by 0 bases and 1 base, with 14 bases remaining between them. Per germline, CDR1 SGHNT and CDR2 YYREEE (reference sequence). This CDR3 reads CASSLGGLGVAKNIQYF. CDR3 coding DNA: TGTGCCAGCAGCTTGGGGGGGCTCGGGGTGGCCAAAAACATTCAGTACTTC. Together with reference TRBV5-4 and TRBJ2-4, the CDR3 gives the full variable domain: ETGVTQSPTHLIKTRGQQVTLRCSSQSGHNTVSWYQQALGQGPQFIFQYYREEENGRGNFPPRFSGLQFPNYSSELNVNALELDDSALYLCASSLGGLGVAKNIQYFGAGTRLSVL.

The chain recombines TRBV19 with TRBJ2-1, with 12 bases aligning to TRBD2. Trimming removed 5 bases from V and 6 bases from J; junction bases left unmatched: 8. Germline CDR1 reads LNHDA; CDR2 reads SQIVND (reference sequence). The length of the CDR3 is 16 residues. In nucleotides, the CDR3 is TGTGCCAGTAGTGCACCGGGGACTAGCGGGCTCAATGAGCAGTTCTTC. Protein product: CASSAPGTSGLNEQFF.

This chain links TRBV7-3 with TRBJ1-1; 7 positions agree with TRBD1. CDR3 length: 14 residues. Germline V lookup: CDR1 SGHTA, CDR2 FQGTGA. Trimming removed 1 base from V and 3 bases from J; junction bases left unmatched: 2. The CDR3 sequence is CASSLNQGDTEAFF. CDR3 in DNA: TGTGCCAGCAGCTTAAATCAGGGGGACACTGAAGCTTTCTTT.

The J gene is TRBJ2-1, the V gene TRBV5-1; a possible D gene is TRBD2 (5 bases). The CDR3 totals 15 residues. Germline CDR1 is SGHRS and CDR2 is YFSETQ. V was trimmed by 6 bases and J by 7 bases, leaving 20 bases between them. The CDR3 DNA reads TGCGCCAGCAATTTGGCGGGCCCCGGTTATAATGAGCAGTTCTTC. Its protein product is CASNLAGPGYNEQFF.

The chain combines TRBV5-6 with TRBJ1-2, with a possible D match to TRBD1 (6 bases). Trimming took 4 bases from V and 4 from J, leaving 14 bases between them. From germline, CDR1 is SGHDT and CDR2 YYEEEE. The CDR3 loop spans 14 amino acids. In DNA, the CDR3 is TGTGCCAGCAGCGAACAGGGCGTGGGCTATGGCTACACCTTC. It translates to CASSEQGVGYGYTF.

The V and J genes are TRBV28 and TRBJ1-1, with a possible D match to TRBD1 (6 bases). The CDR3 totals 14 residues. The germline V gene has CDR1 MDHEN and CDR2 SYDVKM. Between the trimmed V and J ends, which lost 6 bases and 5 bases, there was a span of 16 bases. The CDR3 sequence is CASRRGQFNTEAFF. CDR3 nucleotide sequence: TGTGCCAGCAGAAGAGGACAGTTTAATACTGAAGCTTTCTTT.

This sequence joins TRBV12-3 or TRBV12-4 and TRBJ2-7; the D is unclear. V lost 6 bases and J 0 bases, leaving 9 bases between the germline ends. The CDR3 spans 13 residues. The CDR3 DNA reads as TGTGCCAGCAGCGAGTGGAGCTCCTACGAGCAGTACTTC. Its protein product is CASSEWSSYEQYF.

The chain couples TRBV6-5 to TRBJ1-5; 9 positions agree with TRBD1. V gave up 6 bases and J gave up 4 bases; unmatched junction bases: 1. The CDR3 is 13 amino acids. The V gene's germline CDR1 is MNHEY and CDR2 SVGAGI. CDR3 DNA: TGTGCCAGCAGGGACAGGGGTAATCAGCCCCAGCATTTT. As protein: CASRDRGNQPQHF.

A single count supports this clone. This chain links TRBV19 with TRBJ1-2; a possible D gene is TRBD1 (6 bases). The CDR3 loop spans 14 amino acids. The V gene's germline CDR1 is LNHDA and CDR2 SQIVND (reference sequence). V was clipped by 6 bases and J by 8 bases, with 19 bases between them. CDR3 loop: CASRMPPGQKGYTF. CDR3 nucleotide sequence: TGTGCCAGTAGGATGCCCCCGGGACAAAAAGGCTACACCTTC.

The V call is TRBV7-9, the J call TRBJ1-1; possibly TRBD1 for D (6 bases). CDR1 and CDR2 from the germline V gene are SEHNR and FQNEAQ (reference sequence). The CDR3 is 14 residues long. V was pared by 5 bases and J by 4 bases, with 14 bases between. The CDR3 region has the DNA TGTGCCAGCAGCCCAGACTTGGGGGCCACTGAAGCTTTCTTT. Amino acid sequence: CASSPDLGATEAFF.